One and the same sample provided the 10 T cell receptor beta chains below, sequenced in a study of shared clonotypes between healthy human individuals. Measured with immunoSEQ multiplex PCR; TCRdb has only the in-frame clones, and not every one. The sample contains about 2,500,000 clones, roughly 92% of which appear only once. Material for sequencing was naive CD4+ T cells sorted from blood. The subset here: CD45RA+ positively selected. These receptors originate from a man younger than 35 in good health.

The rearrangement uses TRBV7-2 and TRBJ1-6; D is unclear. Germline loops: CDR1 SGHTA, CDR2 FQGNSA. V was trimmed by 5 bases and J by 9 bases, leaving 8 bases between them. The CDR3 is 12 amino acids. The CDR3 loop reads CASSGRVSPLHF. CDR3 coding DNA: TGTGCCAGCAGCGGTAGGGTTTCACCCCTCCACTTT.

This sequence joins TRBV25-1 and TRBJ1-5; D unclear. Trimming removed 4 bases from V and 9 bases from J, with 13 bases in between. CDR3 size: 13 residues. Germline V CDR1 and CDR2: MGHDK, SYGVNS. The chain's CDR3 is CASSAEGVRPQHF. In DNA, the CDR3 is TGTGCCAGCAGTGCCGAGGGCGTACGGCCCCAGCATTTT.

The DNA of the CDR3 is TGTGCCAGCAGTCGGGAGACAGAGTACGAGCAGTACTTC. This codes for CASSRETEYEQYF. V gene TRBV2 combines with J gene TRBJ2-7; D is possibly TRBD2 (6 bases). There are 13 residues in the CDR3. Germline V gene data show CDR1 as SNHLY and CDR2 as FYNNEI. V shed 5 bases and J shed 4 bases, with 12 bases lying between them.

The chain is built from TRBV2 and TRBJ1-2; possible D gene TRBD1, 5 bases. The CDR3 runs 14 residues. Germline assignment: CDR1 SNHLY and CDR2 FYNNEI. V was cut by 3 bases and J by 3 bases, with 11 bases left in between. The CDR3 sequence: CASSDQGRYYGYTF. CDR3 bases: TGTGCCAGCAGTGACCAGGGACGGTACTATGGCTACACCTTC. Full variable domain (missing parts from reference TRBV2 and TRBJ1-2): EPEVTQTPSHQVTQMGQEVILRCVPISNHLYFYWYRQILGQKVEFLVSFYNNEISEKSEIFDDQFSVERPDGSNFTLKIRSTKLEDSAMYFCASSDQGRYYGYTFGSGTRLTVV.

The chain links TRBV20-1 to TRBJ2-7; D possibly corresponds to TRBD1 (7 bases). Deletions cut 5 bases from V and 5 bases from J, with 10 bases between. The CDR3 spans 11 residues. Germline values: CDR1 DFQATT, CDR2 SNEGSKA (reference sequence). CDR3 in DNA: TGCAGTGCTTTCAGGGGGGACGAGCAGTACTTC. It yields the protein CSAFRGDEQYF.

The CDR3 bases are TGTGCCAGCAGTGAAGCGCCCCCGGGGGGATCAGAGACCCAGTACTTC. Amino acid sequence: CASSEAPPGGSETQYF. This chain uses TRBV6-1 with TRBJ2-5; 7 bases agree with TRBD2. With V trimmed by 0 bases and J by 4 bases, 8 bases remained unmatched. Per the germline V gene, CDR1 is MNHNS and CDR2 is SASEGT. The CDR3 has 16 amino acids.

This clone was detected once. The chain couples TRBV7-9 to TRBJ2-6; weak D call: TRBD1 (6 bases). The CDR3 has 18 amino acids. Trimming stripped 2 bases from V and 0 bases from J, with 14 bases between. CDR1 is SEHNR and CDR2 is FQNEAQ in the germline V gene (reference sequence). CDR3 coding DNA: TGTGCCAGCAGCTTAACGACAGGTTTGAGCTCTGGGGCCAACGTCCTGACTTTC. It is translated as CASSLTTGLSSGANVLTF.

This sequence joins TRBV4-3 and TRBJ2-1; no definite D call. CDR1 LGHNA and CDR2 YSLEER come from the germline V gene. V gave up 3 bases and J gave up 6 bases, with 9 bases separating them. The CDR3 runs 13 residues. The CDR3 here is CASSQGHGNEQFF. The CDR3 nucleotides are TGCGCCAGCAGCCAGGGCCACGGCAATGAGCAGTTCTTC.

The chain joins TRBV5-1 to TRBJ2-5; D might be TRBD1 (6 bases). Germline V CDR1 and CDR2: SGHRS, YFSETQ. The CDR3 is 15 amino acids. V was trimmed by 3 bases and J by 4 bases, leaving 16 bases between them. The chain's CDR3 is CASSSGPTDRETQYF. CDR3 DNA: TGCGCCAGCAGCTCCGGACCAACGGACAGAGAGACCCAGTACTTC.

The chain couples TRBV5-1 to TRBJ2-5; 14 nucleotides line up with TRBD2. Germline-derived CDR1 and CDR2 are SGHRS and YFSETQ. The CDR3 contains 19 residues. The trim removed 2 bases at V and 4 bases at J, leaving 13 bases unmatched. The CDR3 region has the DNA TGCGCCAGCAGCTTTTCGAGACTAGCGGGAGGGCCGGGCAGAGAGACCCAGTACTTC. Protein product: CASSFSRLAGGPGRETQYF.